The rows below give T cell receptor beta chains drawn from one sample of a study of graft-versus-host responses after intestinal transplantation. The repertoire was sequenced with immunoSEQ multiplex PCR; TCRdb's copy has only in-frame clones and lacks some. The top ten clones hold about 5.5% of a sample with 6,000 to 8,000 clones, roughly a quarter of them seen once. The sequencing used alloreactive CD8+ T cells from a mixed lymphocyte reaction culture, collected before transplantation. The source of these receptors is a human patient who was an organ donor for intestinal transplantation. The CDR3 runs from the conserved cysteine through the conserved F or W. The order of the fields is clone size, J gene, D gene, V gene, CDR3 protein, CDR3 DNA. D genes are given only for firm matches. Size is omitted from some rows. Given values are once, few, many or a class for expanded clones.

NA TRBJ1-2 NA TRBV16 CASSRGGQEIDGYTF TGTGCCAGCAGCAGAGGTGGGCAGGAGATTGATGGCTACACCTTC
NA TRBJ2-1 TRBD2 TRBV6-5 CASSWWTSGSNEQFF TGTGCCAGCAGTTGGTGGACTAGCGGGAGCAATGAGCAGTTCTTC
NA TRBJ1-2 NA TRBV10-3 CAISVRGREYGYTF TGTGCCATCAGTGTGAGAGGGCGGGAATATGGCTACACCTTC
medium-sized TRBJ2-1 TRBD1 TRBV7-9 CASSGDRGINEQFF TGTGCCAGCAGCGGGGACAGGGGAATCAATGAGCAGTTCTTC
NA TRBJ2-1 NA TRBV28 CASSKSAAYNEQFF TGTGCCAGCAGTAAGTCAGCGGCCTACAATGAGCAGTTCTTC
NA TRBJ1-6 NA TRBV7-9 CASSLAALETGTPLHF TGTGCCAGCAGCTTAGCGGCGTTAGAGACGGGGACACCCCTCCACTTT
few TRBJ2-4 TRBD2 TRBV5-4 CASSQEQLAGGPSNIQYF TGTGCCAGCAGCCAAGAACAACTAGCGGGAGGGCCTTCGAACATTCAGTACTTC
NA TRBJ2-2 NA TRBV28 CASSFILNTGELFF TGTGCCAGCAGTTTCATCCTTAACACCGGGGAGCTGTTTTTT
NA TRBJ2-3 TRBD2 TRBV6-6 CASSWTSGTDTQYF TGTGCCAGCAGTTGGACTAGCGGTACAGATACGCAGTATTTT
NA TRBJ2-7 NA TRBV5-6 CASSHGTYEQYF TGTGCCAGCAGCCACGGGACCTACGAGCAGTACTTC
few TRBJ2-2 TRBD2 TRBV4-1 CASSPLAVLNTGELFF TGCGCCAGCAGCCCACTAGCGGTCCTGAACACCGGGGAGCTGTTTTTT
NA TRBJ1-6 NA TRBV25-1 CASSEFGLGRGIGSPLHF TGTGCCAGCAGTGAATTCGGCCTGGGACGGGGTATCGGGTCACCCCTCCACTTT
NA TRBJ1-1 NA TRBV9 CASSTGNTEAFF TGTGCCAGCAGCACAGGGAACACTGAAGCTTTCTTT
NA TRBJ2-1 NA TRBV27 CASSPGNEQFF TGTGCCAGCAGCCCCGGGAATGAGCAGTTCTTC
NA TRBJ2-7 TRBD2 TRBV28 CASTLLAGAAYEQYF TGTGCCAGCACCTTACTAGCGGGAGCTGCCTACGAGCAGTACTTC
few TRBJ1-2 TRBD1 TRBV4-3 CASSHLGQNYGYTF TGCGCCAGCAGCCATCTGGGACAGAACTATGGCTACACCTTC
medium-sized TRBJ1-4 TRBD1 TRBV4-2 CASSQVGQGLEKLFF TGTGCCAGCAGCCAAGTAGGACAGGGCTTAGAAAAACTGTTTTTT
NA TRBJ2-7 NA TRBV7-6 CASSLARGGPYEQYF TGTGCCAGCAGCTTAGCGCGAGGCGGACCCTACGAGCAGTACTTC
few TRBJ2-5 NA TRBV6-6 CASSYKWETQYF TGTGCCAGCAGTTATAAGTGGGAGACCCAGTACTTC
NA TRBJ2-1 TRBD1 TRBV6-1 CASSWGQGNEQFF TGTGCCAGCAGTTGGGGACAGGGAAATGAGCAGTTCTTC
NA TRBJ1-4 TRBD1 TRBV4-2 CASSPSGQGVEKLFF TGTGCCAGCAGCCCGTCGGGACAGGGAGTTGAAAAACTGTTTTTT
few TRBJ1-2 TRBD1 TRBV7-4 CASGGTEYYGYTF TGTGCCAGCGGTGGGACAGAATACTATGGCTACACCTTC
few TRBJ1-5 NA TRBV15 CATSGKVVNQPQHF TGTGCCACCAGCGGCAAGGTGGTCAATCAGCCCCAGCATTTT
medium-sized TRBJ2-5 TRBD1 TRBV7-3 CASSPTGGAETQYF TGTGCCAGCAGCCCCACAGGGGGCGCTGAGACCCAGTACTTC
few TRBJ2-7 NA TRBV7-8 CASSYGTGYEQYF TGTGCCAGCAGCTACGGGACTGGGTACGAGCAGTACTTC
few TRBJ2-1 NA TRBV9 CASSVDSLTYNEQFF TGTGCCAGCAGCGTAGACTCTCTCACCTACAATGAGCAGTTCTTC
medium-sized TRBJ2-7 NA TRBV21-1 CASSRGLAGTYEQYF TGTGCCAGCAGCAGGGGACTAGCGGGGACCTACGAGCAGTACTTC
NA TRBJ2-7 TRBD2 TRBV11-2 CASSSHDWTRDEQYF TGTGCCAGCAGCTCACACGACTGGACTAGGGACGAGCAGTACTTC
NA TRBJ2-7 TRBD2 TRBV6-6 CASSLTSGSEQYF TGTGCCAGCAGTTTGACTAGCGGGAGCGAGCAGTACTTC
NA TRBJ2-4 TRBD2 TRBV9 CASSVRGMGGSLAKNIQYF TGTGCCAGCAGCGTACGGGGGATGGGCGGGAGCCTCGCCAAAAACATTCAGTACTTC
few TRBJ2-7 TRBD1 TRBV5-1 CASSSGTGIYEQYF TGTGCCAGCAGCTCCGGGACAGGGATCTACGAGCAGTACTTC
NA TRBJ2-5 TRBD2 TRBV4-3 CASSQGTSGQETQYF TGCGCCAGCAGCCAAGGGACTAGCGGGCAAGAGACCCAGTACTTC
NA TRBJ2-7 NA TRBV7-3 CASSPRVVYEQYF TGTGCCAGCAGCCCTCGGGTAGTATACGAGCAGTACTTC
NA TRBJ2-3 NA TRBV7-2 CASSLVGEGTDTQYF TGTGCCAGCAGCTTAGTGGGGGAAGGGACAGATACGCAGTATTTT
few TRBJ2-7 TRBD2 TRBV4-3 CASSQGISGRRGRGEQYF TGCGCCAGCAGCCAAGGGATAAGCGGGAGGCGGGGAAGGGGCGAGCAGTACTTC
NA TRBJ2-7 NA TRBV7-4 CASSLARGGPYEQYF TGTGCCAGCAGCTTAGCGCGAGGCGGACCCTACGAGCAGTACTTC
NA TRBJ2-7 NA TRBV7-2 CASSLLTSEQYF TGTGCCAGCAGCTTACTAACAAGCGAGCAGTACTTC